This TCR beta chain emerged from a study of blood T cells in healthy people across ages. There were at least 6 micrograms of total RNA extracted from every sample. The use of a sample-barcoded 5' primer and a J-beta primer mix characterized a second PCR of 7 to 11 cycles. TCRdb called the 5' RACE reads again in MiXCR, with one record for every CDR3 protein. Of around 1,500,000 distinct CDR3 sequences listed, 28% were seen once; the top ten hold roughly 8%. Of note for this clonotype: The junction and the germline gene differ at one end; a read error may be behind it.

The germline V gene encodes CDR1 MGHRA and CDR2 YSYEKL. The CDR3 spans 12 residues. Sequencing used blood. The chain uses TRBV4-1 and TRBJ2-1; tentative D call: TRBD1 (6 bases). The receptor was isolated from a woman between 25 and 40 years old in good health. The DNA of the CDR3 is TGCGCCAGCAGCCAACAGGGGAATGAGCGGTTCTTC. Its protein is CASSQQGNERFF.